Each of the 29 T cell receptor beta chains below was sequenced from the same sample in a study of blood T cell repertoires in COVID-19. Sequencing was performed with immunoSEQ multiplex PCR; in TCRdb, only in-frame clones are kept and a portion is missing. The table shows just over 250,000 clones, with around 86% occurring only once. The sequenced sample consisted of peripheral blood. The receptors originated from a man between 40 and 49 years old who had recovered from COVID-19.

This clone was counted a single time. This chain links TRBV7-2 with TRBJ2-2; 8 bases match TRBD2. CDR1 is SGHTA and CDR2 is FQGNSA in the germline V gene. Trimming took 2 bases from V and 4 from J; bases not matched to a gene: 9. This CDR3 has 17 amino acids. As DNA, the CDR3 is TGTGCCAGCAGCTTATTCTGGCGGGGGGTGGGCACCGGGGAGCTGTTTTTT. Its protein is CASSLFWRGVGTGELFF.

The V and J genes are TRBV6-2 or TRBV6-3 and TRBJ1-6; D unresolved. Trimming removed 4 bases from V and 9 bases from J, with 10 bases in between. CDR1 is MNHEY, CDR2 SVGEGT, per germline. The CDR3 is made up of 13 amino acids. CDR3 sequence (DNA): TGTGCCAGCAGTTCCGGAGAATCTTCACCCCTCCACTTT. This encodes CASSSGESSPLHF.

This clone was counted a few times. V gene TRBV5-1 combines with J gene TRBJ1-2; D unresolved. The V gene's germline CDR1 is SGHRS and CDR2 YFSETQ. The length of the CDR3 is 13 residues. V was trimmed by 0 bases and J by 6 bases, leaving 9 bases between them. This chain's CDR3 is CASSLGPGNGYTF. CDR3 DNA: TGCGCCAGCAGCTTGGGGCCGGGGAATGGCTACACCTTC.

The rearrangement joins TRBV7-9 to TRBJ1-2; weak D call: TRBD1 (6 bases). Trimming cost V 7 bases and J 4 bases, with 10 bases left between them. The CDR3 has 12 amino acids. Germline V gene sequence: CDR1 SEHNR, CDR2 FQNEAQ (reference sequence). CDR3 amino acids: CASNPTGYGYTF. CDR3 bases: TGTGCCAGCAACCCGACAGGCTATGGCTACACCTTC.

CDR3 in DNA: TGCGCCAGCAGCCAAGAGACAGGGAGTGGCTACACCTTC. This codes for CASSQETGSGYTF. The V call is TRBV4-3, the J call TRBJ1-2; the match to TRBD1 covers 7 bases. CDR3 length equals 13 residues. With 0 bases clipped from V and 7 bases from J, the junction kept 2 bases outside the gene matches. The V gene's germline CDR1 is LGHNA and CDR2 YSLEER.

CDR3 in amino acids: CASSQDGSQGISGNTIYF. DNA of the CDR3: TGTGCCAGCAGCCAAGATGGCTCTCAGGGAATCTCTGGAAACACCATATATTTT. This chain links TRBV14 with TRBJ1-3; D is possibly TRBD1 (5 bases). Germline CDR1 is SGHDN and CDR2 is FVKESK. The CDR3 runs 18 residues. Between the trimmed V and J ends, which lost 0 bases and 0 bases, there was a span of 15 bases. Complete variable domain (other parts from reference TRBV14 and TRBJ1-3): EAGVTQFPSHSVIEKGQTVTLRCDPISGHDNLYWYRRVMGKEIKFLLHFVKESKQDESGMPNNRFLAERTGGTYSTLKVQPAELEDSGVYFCASSQDGSQGISGNTIYFGEGSWLTVV.

V and J are TRBV10-1 and TRBJ2-1; D is undetermined. Germline assignment: CDR1 WNHNN and CDR2 SYGVQD (reference sequence). The CDR3 is made up of 15 amino acids. V lost 8 bases, J lost 3 bases, and 17 bases lay in between. This chain's CDR3 is CASALIPVIYNEQFF. The CDR3 DNA is TGCGCCAGCGCCCTAATACCCGTAATCTACAATGAGCAGTTCTTC.

This clone was recorded once. The chain combines TRBV6-2 or TRBV6-3 with TRBJ2-2, with TRBD1 as a possible D gene (5 bases). Germline V CDR1 and CDR2: MNHEY, SVGEGT. The CDR3 is 17 residues long. V gave up 0 bases and J gave up 0 bases, with 11 bases separating them. As DNA, the CDR3 is TGTGCCAGCAGTTACTCGTTACAGGCCTCGAACACCGGGGAGCTGTTTTTT. Residues: CASSYSLQASNTGELFF.

The rearrangement links TRBV4-3 to TRBJ2-3, with 7 nucleotides matching TRBD1. The CDR3 has 16 residues. Germline CDR1 reads LGHNA; CDR2 reads YSLEER. Trimming removed 3 bases from V and 2 bases from J; junction bases left unmatched: 8. The CDR3, as DNA: TGCGCCAGCAGCCAGGGGACAGTTCAATCCACAGATACGCAGTATTTT. Translated: CASSQGTVQSTDTQYF.

The chain links TRBV9 to TRBJ2-1; 10 positions match TRBD2. The CDR3 is 16 residues long. Germline V CDR1 and CDR2: SGDLS, YYNGEE. With V trimmed by 8 bases and J by 2 bases, 10 bases remained unmatched. CDR3 coding DNA: TGTGCCAGTGGGAGGCTAGCGGGGGCCACCTACAATGAGCAGTTCTTC. Its protein product is CASGRLAGATYNEQFF.

The chain links TRBV5-4 to TRBJ1-4; 7 nucleotides match TRBD1. V lost 4 bases, J lost 8 bases, and 8 bases stayed unmatched. The CDR3 is made up of 14 amino acids. Per the germline V gene, CDR1 is SGHNT and CDR2 is YYREEE (reference sequence). For the CDR3, the DNA is TGTGCCAGCAGCCGACAGGGCAAGGGGGAAAAACTGTTTTTT. It encodes CASSRQGKGEKLFF.

The V call is TRBV5-6, the J call TRBJ2-5; 12 bases are shared with TRBD2. This CDR3 has 15 residues. CDR1 and CDR2 (germline): SGHDT, YYEEEE. Trimming took 5 bases from V and 5 from J; bases not matched to a gene: 7. Here the CDR3 reads CASRGLAGIRETQYF. DNA for the CDR3: TGTGCCAGCAGAGGACTAGCGGGGATCCGTGAGACCCAGTACTTC.

This rearrangement joins TRBV12-3 or TRBV12-4 to TRBJ1-1; D is uncertain. The V end was cut by 2 bases, the J end by 4 bases, with 2 bases between. CDR3 length: 11 amino acids. CDR3 sequence reads: CASSLRTEAFF. The CDR3 nucleotides read TGTGCCAGCAGTTTACGCACTGAAGCTTTCTTT.

This clone was picked up a small number of times. The CDR3 sequence is CASSMDRRQQYF. The CDR3 nucleotides are TGTGCCAGCAGTATGGACAGGCGGCAGCAGTACTTC. The chain is built from TRBV12-3 or TRBV12-4 and TRBJ2-7; 7 bases line up with TRBD1. The CDR3 spans 12 residues. The V segment lost 5 bases and the J segment 8 bases; nucleotides outside the gene matches: 6.

V gene TRBV7-9 combines with J gene TRBJ2-7, with unresolved D. Per germline, CDR1 SEHNR and CDR2 FQNEAQ (reference sequence). The CDR3 is 13 amino acids. V was pared by 5 bases and J by 2 bases, with 10 bases between. The DNA of the CDR3 is TGTGCCAGCAGCCCCGACTTTACCTACGAGCAGTACTTC. Amino acid sequence: CASSPDFTYEQYF. Filled out from reference TRBV7-9 and TRBJ2-7, the complete variable domain reads DTGVSQNPRHKITKRGQNVTFRCDPISEHNRLYWYRQTLGQGPEFLTYFQNEAQLEKSRLLSDRFSAERPKGSFSTLEIQRTEQGDSAMYLCASSPDFTYEQYFGPGTRLTVT.

The rearrangement links TRBV10-2 to TRBJ2-1, with no clear D. Germline CDR1 is WSHSY and CDR2 is SAAADI. V was trimmed by 3 bases and J by 0 bases, leaving 6 bases between them. The CDR3 runs to 14 residues. CDR3 amino acids: CASSDTISYNEQFF. CDR3 nucleotides: TGCGCCAGCAGTGACACTATCTCCTACAATGAGCAGTTCTTC.

The genes are TRBV5-6 and TRBJ1-1; maybe TRBD1 (5 bases). Germline assignment: CDR1 SGHDT and CDR2 YYEEEE. This CDR3 has 13 amino acids. V lost 4 bases, J lost 4 bases, and 11 bases lay in between. DNA of the CDR3: TGTGCCAGCAGCCCTAGGGGAGGCACTGAAGCTTTCTTT. It specifies CASSPRGGTEAFF.

This chain links TRBV6-2 or TRBV6-3 with TRBJ2-2; D is unresolved. V lost 0 bases to trimming and J lost 5 bases, with 7 bases between them. The CDR3 covers 14 residues. Looked up from germline, CDR1 is MNHEY and CDR2 is SVGEGT. The CDR3 DNA reads TGTGCCAGCAGTTACTCGTTCCCGACCGGGGAGCTGTTTTTT. It translates to CASSYSFPTGELFF.

The chain couples TRBV18 to TRBJ1-5, with D maybe TRBD1 (5 bases). This CDR3 is built from 13 residues. Germline V gene data show CDR1 as KGHSH and CDR2 as LQKENI. The V gene lost 5 bases and the J gene lost 3 bases, with 8 bases spanning the gap. CDR3 residues: CASSGAANQPQHF. Here the CDR3 DNA reads TGTGCCAGCTCAGGGGCAGCCAATCAGCCCCAGCATTTT. Together with reference TRBV18 and TRBJ1-5, the CDR3 gives the full variable domain: NAGVMQNPRHLVRRRGQEARLRCSPMKGHSHVYWYRQLPEEGLKFMVYLQKENIIDESGMPKERFSAEFPKEGPSILRIQQVVRGDSAAYFCASSGAANQPQHFGDGTRLSIL.

This chain uses TRBV11-2 with TRBJ2-5, with D maybe TRBD1 (5 bases). This CDR3 region has 17 residues. V lost 5 bases, J lost 4 bases, and 23 bases lay in between. Germline V gives CDR1 SGHAT, CDR2 FQNNGV. The CDR3 region is CASSRAPGRVYRETQYF. The CDR3 nucleotides read TGTGCCAGCAGCCGAGCCCCTGGCAGGGTTTATCGAGAGACCCAGTACTTC.

The chain combines TRBV6-5 with TRBJ2-3; 8 bases line up with TRBD1. The CDR3 length is 15 residues. The germline V gene has CDR1 MNHEY and CDR2 SVGAGI. V lost 2 bases, J lost 5 bases, and 6 bases stayed unmatched. CDR3 in amino acids: CASSYTAGGLDTQYF. As DNA, the CDR3 is TGTGCCAGCAGTTACACGGCAGGGGGCTTAGATACGCAGTATTTT.

The V gene is TRBV18, the J gene TRBJ2-5; 8 nucleotides agree with TRBD2. The trim removed 1 base at V and 2 bases at J, leaving 6 bases unmatched. The CDR3 runs 16 residues. CDR1 is KGHSH, CDR2 LQKENI, per germline. In nucleotides, the CDR3 is TGTGCCAGCTCACCACGCCCGGGGGGGACTCAAGAGACCCAGTACTTC. Encoded protein: CASSPRPGGTQETQYF.

This chain uses TRBV5-4 with TRBJ2-7; the D gene is possibly TRBD2 (6 bases). Trimming shortened V by 4 bases and J by 6 bases, and 14 bases separated the two germline ends. CDR1 is SGHNT and CDR2 is YYREEE in the germline V gene (reference sequence). The CDR3 spans 13 residues. CDR3 DNA: TGTGCCAGCAGCCGGGACTCCGCTTCCGAGCAGTACTTC. This sequence encodes CASSRDSASEQYF.

A note on this clone: Other DNA sequences within the sample encode an identical CDR3. V is TRBV4-1 and J is TRBJ1-1; D might be TRBD1 (6 bases). The CDR3 is 16 amino acids. Trimming stripped 0 bases from V and 0 bases from J, with 11 bases between. Germline V gives CDR1 MGHRA, CDR2 YSYEKL. CDR3 DNA sequence: TGCGCCAGCAGCCAAGAAGTCAGGGGAGTGAACACTGAAGCTTTCTTT. It yields the protein CASSQEVRGVNTEAFF.

This chain uses TRBV7-2 with TRBJ2-7, with 8 bases lining up with TRBD2. Looked up from germline, CDR1 is SGHTA and CDR2 is FQGNSA. The CDR3 extends over 18 amino acids. The V and J ends lost 3 bases and 6 bases, in that order; junction bases with no gene match: 19. The CDR3 here is CASSLGVGTRSRQSEQYF. The CDR3, as DNA: TGTGCCAGCAGCTTGGGGGTGGGGACTAGAAGTAGACAATCCGAGCAGTACTTC. Full variable domain (missing parts from reference TRBV7-2 and TRBJ2-7): GAGVSQSPSNKVTEKGKDVELRCDPISGHTALYWYRQSLGQGLEFLIYFQGNSAPDKSGLPSDRFSAERTGGSVSTLTIQRTQQEDSAVYLCASSLGVGTRSRQSEQYFGPGTRLTVT.

The count of this clone is one. CDR3 residues: CASSVGALASSTDTQYF. Written as DNA, the CDR3 is TGTGCCAGCAGCGTAGGCGCCCTAGCGTCTAGCACAGATACGCAGTATTTT. The chain links TRBV9 to TRBJ2-3, with a tentative D call TRBD2 (6 bases). This CDR3 has 17 amino acids. Trimming took 0 bases from V and 0 from J, leaving 14 bases between them. Germline CDR1 and CDR2: SGDLS and YYNGEE.

The chain has TRBV6-5 and TRBJ2-1, with D maybe TRBD2 (6 bases). Germline CDR1 and CDR2: MNHEY and SVGAGI. Trimming took 3 bases from V and 13 from J, leaving 16 bases between them. The CDR3 spans 13 residues. The CDR3 sequence: CASSYGGGGYQFF. DNA of the CDR3: TGTGCCAGCAGTTATGGGGGAGGAGGGTATCAGTTCTTC.

This rearrangement joins TRBV10-1 to TRBJ2-1, with D possibly TRBD1 on 5 matching bases. CDR1 and CDR2 from the germline V gene are WNHNN and SYGVQD (reference sequence). There are 13 residues in the CDR3. The V end was cut by 5 bases, the J end by 7 bases, with 12 bases between. The CDR3 loop reads CASSSTGGNEQFF. The CDR3 nucleotides read TGCGCCAGCAGTTCAACAGGCGGTAATGAGCAGTTCTTC.

Concerning this clone itself: Distinct nucleotide sequences in the sample also encode this CDR3. The chain carries TRBV9 and TRBJ1-4; D remains unclear. CDR1 SGDLS and CDR2 YYNGEE come from the germline V gene. Trimming took 0 bases from V and 7 from J, leaving 10 bases between them. This CDR3 is 14 amino acids long. CDR3 loop: CASSVGPGGEKLFF. The CDR3 bases are TGTGCCAGCAGCGTAGGCCCGGGAGGTGAAAAACTGTTTTTT.